One sample yielded the 25 T cell receptor beta chains listed below, sequenced in a study of OX40 agonist ivuxolimab in advanced cancers. Sequencing was performed with immunoSEQ multiplex PCR; in TCRdb, only in-frame clones are kept and a portion is missing. The sample has about 61,000 clones, around 89% seen once; the top ten hold 1.9%. The sequencing here drew on CD4+ or CD8+ T cells sorted from blood, taken in a trial of the OX40 agonist ivuxolimab. These receptors were collected from an adult with an advanced solid tumor such as melanoma, head and neck, liver or kidney cancer.

The CDR3 DNA is TGTGCCAGCAGCTTAAGTCCTGGGGACGAGCAGTACTTC. This codes for CASSLSPGDEQYF. The chain has TRBV7-3 and TRBJ2-7; D gene ambiguous. CDR1 and CDR2 (germline): SGHTA, FQGTGA. The V and J ends lost 1 base and 5 bases respectively, with 9 bases between them. CDR3 length equals 13 residues. Supplemented by reference TRBV7-3 and TRBJ2-7, the full variable domain reads GAGVSQTPSNKVTEKGKYVELRCDPISGHTALYWYRQSLGQGPEFLIYFQGTGAADDSGLPNDRFFAVRPEGSVSTLKIQRTERGDSAVYLCASSLSPGDEQYFGPGTRLTVT.

This sequence joins TRBV5-4 and TRBJ2-3; TRBD2 aligns across 14 bases. CDR3 length equals 19 residues. The V segment lost 6 bases and the J segment 5 bases; nucleotides outside the gene matches: 17. Germline V CDR1 and CDR2: SGHNT, YYREEE (reference sequence). This CDR3 reads CASTGLAGGLFKGGDTQYF. The CDR3 DNA is TGTGCCAGCACTGGACTAGCGGGAGGCCTATTTAAAGGGGGAGATACGCAGTATTTT. The full variable domain, in which reference TRBV5-4 and TRBJ2-3 provide the parts outside the CDR3, is ETGVTQSPTHLIKTRGQQVTLRCSSQSGHNTVSWYQQALGQGPQFIFQYYREEENGRGNFPPRFSGLQFPNYSSELNVNALELDDSALYLCASTGLAGGLFKGGDTQYFGPGTRLTVL.

The CDR3 sequence: CASSVRQSGLAVQETQYF. The CDR3 bases are TGTGCCAGCAGTGTACGACAATCGGGACTAGCGGTCCAAGAGACCCAGTACTTC. This sequence joins TRBV2 and TRBJ2-5; 11 bases match TRBD2. The ends lost 4 bases at V and 1 base at J; junction bases unmatched: 11. CDR1 SNHLY and CDR2 FYNNEI come from the germline V gene. This CDR3 is 18 amino acids long.

The genes are TRBV18 and TRBJ2-3; D uncertain. Trimming pared 2 bases from V and 2 bases from J, leaving 14 bases between. The CDR3 consists of 16 residues. CDR1 is KGHSH, CDR2 LQKENI, per germline. The CDR3 here is CASSPKTAVYTDTQYF. The DNA for the CDR3 is TGTGCCAGCTCACCAAAGACTGCTGTGTACACAGATACGCAGTATTTT.

This clone appeared a few times. This chain links TRBV19 with TRBJ1-1; D is undetermined. The length of the CDR3 is 12 residues. With 5 bases removed from V and 7 bases from J, the gap between germline ends came to 11 bases. CDR1 and CDR2 from the germline V gene are LNHDA and SQIVND (reference sequence). CDR3 region: CASSRTVLEAFF. As DNA, the CDR3 is TGTGCCAGTAGTCGAACAGTCCTTGAAGCTTTCTTT.

CDR3 DNA sequence: TGCAGCGTTGCGGAGGCATCCTACGAGCAGTACTTC. Its protein product is CSVAEASYEQYF. The chain couples TRBV29-1 to TRBJ2-7; D possibly corresponds to TRBD2 (5 bases). The germline gives CDR1 SQVTM, CDR2 ANQGSEA. The ends were cut back, 4 bases at V and 1 base at J, with 8 bases in the middle. The CDR3 has 12 amino acids.

The V and J genes are TRBV4-1 and TRBJ2-7; 11 bases agree with TRBD2. The CDR3 sequence is 15 residues long. After removal of 3 bases from V and 1 base from J, the junction contained 2 bases not matched to a gene. The germline CDR1 and CDR2 sequences are MGHRA and YSYEKL. Here the CDR3 reads CASSHGTSGSYEQYF. Written as DNA, the CDR3 is TGCGCCAGCAGCCACGGGACTAGCGGATCCTACGAGCAGTACTTC.

The chain uses TRBV7-2 and TRBJ1-2, with a weak D call TRBD1 (5 bases). The CDR3 sequence is 15 residues long. CDR1 is SGHTA, CDR2 FQGNSA, per germline. V was trimmed by 5 bases and J by 2 bases, leaving 15 bases between them. The CDR3 nucleotides are TGTGCCAGCAGCACCGACAAGGGGCCAAACTATGGCTACACCTTC. It yields the protein CASSTDKGPNYGYTF.

This clone was observed a single time. V and J are TRBV5-5 and TRBJ2-2, with TRBD1 matching 9 bases. CDR3 length equals 17 residues. The junction had 8 bases not matched to a gene; V was cut back by 0 bases and J by 5 bases. The germline gives CDR1 SGHKS, CDR2 YYEKEE (reference sequence). The DNA for the CDR3 is TGTGCCAGCAGCTTGGGATCGGGACAGGGCAGAACCGGGGAGCTGTTTTTT. This gives the protein CASSLGSGQGRTGELFF.

The gene calls are TRBV28 and TRBJ1-5, with D perhaps TRBD1 (5 bases). Per germline, CDR1 MDHEN and CDR2 SYDVKM. The CDR3 spans 14 residues. V lost 8 bases and J lost 4, with 15 bases in between. The CDR3 sequence is CASGSGQLNQPQHF. CDR3 nucleotides: TGTGCCAGCGGGTCGGGGCAGCTAAATCAGCCCCAGCATTTT.

The chain joins TRBV7-2 to TRBJ2-3; D is possibly TRBD1 (5 bases). The CDR3 runs to 15 residues. The V end lost 3 bases, the J end lost 3 bases, and 13 bases lay between the germline ends. CDR1 is SGHTA, CDR2 FQGNSA, per germline. The CDR3 here is CASSFSLDKTDTQYF. The CDR3 region has the DNA TGTGCCAGCAGCTTCTCTCTGGACAAGACAGATACGCAGTATTTT.

The chain couples TRBV4-1 to TRBJ2-1, with 8 bases identical to TRBD1. This CDR3 comprises 16 residues. The germline V gene encodes CDR1 MGHRA and CDR2 YSYEKL. Trimming cost V 0 bases and J 4 bases; bases outside gene matches: 5. For the CDR3, the DNA is TGCGCCAGCAGCCAAGATAGACAGGGGAGTTACAATGAGCAGTTCTTC. It translates to CASSQDRQGSYNEQFF.

This clone was found once. The rearrangement links TRBV5-1 to TRBJ2-7; 10 bases agree with TRBD2. This CDR3 is 15 amino acids long. CDR1 SGHRS and CDR2 YFSETQ come from the germline V gene. With 4 bases clipped from V and 4 bases from J, the junction kept 8 bases outside the gene matches. CDR3 loop: CASSMGLASIYEQYF. The DNA for the CDR3 is TGCGCCAGCAGCATGGGACTAGCGAGTATTTACGAGCAGTACTTC.

The rearrangement joins TRBV7-2 to TRBJ2-1, with D hard to call. The CDR3 runs 13 residues. V was cut by 8 bases and J by 4 bases, with 12 bases left in between. Germline CDR1 SGHTA, CDR2 FQGNSA. In nucleotides, the CDR3 is TGTGCCAGCCTTTTGTCTGCATACAATGAGCAGTTCTTC. This gives the protein CASLLSAYNEQFF.

The V and J genes are TRBV27 and TRBJ2-5, with a tentative D call TRBD2 (6 bases). The better agreement between TRBJ2-7 and the DNA end casts doubt on the J call. The CDR3 is made up of 14 amino acids. The germline V gene encodes CDR1 MNHEY and CDR2 SMNVEV (reference sequence). The DNA of the CDR3 is TGTGCCAGCAGGGTTTCGGGGGATTCCTACGAGCAGTACTTC. Translation: CASRVSGDSYEQYF.

The rearrangement links TRBV19 to TRBJ2-7, with TRBD2 identical over 13 bases. Germline trimming cut 3 bases from V and 5 bases from J; bases unmatched to any gene: 16. This CDR3 is 19 amino acids long. Germline V gene sequence: CDR1 LNHDA, CDR2 SQIVND (reference sequence). CDR3 amino acids: CASSIFSQRGLAGKNEQYF. The DNA of the CDR3 is TGTGCCAGTAGTATCTTTTCTCAGAGGGGACTAGCGGGGAAGAACGAGCAGTACTTC.

The chain's CDR3 is CASSLETGRAEKLFF. CDR3 in DNA: TGTGCCAGCAGCTTGGAAACAGGGCGCGCTGAAAAACTGTTTTTT. The gene calls are TRBV5-4 and TRBJ1-4; tentative D call: TRBD1 (6 bases). The CDR3 runs 15 residues. The V and J ends lost 0 bases and 7 bases respectively, with 13 bases between them. Germline V lookup: CDR1 SGHNT, CDR2 YYREEE (reference sequence). Together with reference TRBV5-4 and TRBJ1-4, the CDR3 gives the full variable domain: ETGVTQSPTHLIKTRGQQVTLRCSSQSGHNTVSWYQQALGQGPQFIFQYYREEENGRGNFPPRFSGLQFPNYSSELNVNALELDDSALYLCASSLETGRAEKLFFGSGTQLSVL.

The table lists this clone with a few counts. The V and J genes are TRBV27 and TRBJ1-5; no firm D call. Germline V gene lookup returns CDR1 MNHEY and CDR2 SMNVEV (reference sequence). The CDR3 has 13 residues. Trimming removed 5 bases at V and 6 bases at J, with 11 bases between. The CDR3 reads CASSGREGQPQHF. The DNA for the CDR3 is TGTGCCAGCAGTGGTCGGGAAGGTCAGCCCCAGCATTTT.

This chain connects TRBV2 to TRBJ1-5, with 7 nucleotides matching TRBD1. The CDR3 loop spans 14 amino acids. After removal of 4 bases from V and 5 bases from J, the junction contained 5 bases not matched to a gene. The V gene's germline CDR1 is SNHLY and CDR2 FYNNEI. Here the CDR3 reads CASSGQGTHQPQHF. The DNA for the CDR3 is TGTGCCAGCAGTGGACAGGGTACCCATCAGCCCCAGCATTTT.

This chain uses TRBV10-2 with TRBJ2-5; D is uncertain. The CDR3 consists of 13 residues. Looked up from germline, CDR1 is WSHSY and CDR2 is SAAADI. V shed 9 bases and J shed 5 bases, with 16 bases lying between them. CDR3 in amino acids: CASTTSSRETQYF. The DNA of the CDR3 is TGCGCCAGTACGACCTCATCCCGGGAGACCCAGTACTTC.

The V and J genes are TRBV9 and TRBJ2-1; D may be TRBD2 (5 bases). Trimming removed 4 bases from V and 5 bases from J, with 16 bases in between. The germline V gene has CDR1 SGDLS and CDR2 YYNGEE. The CDR3 totals 15 residues. The CDR3 DNA sequence: TGTGCCAGCAGCCTCGGGATGGTTGCGAACAATGAGCAGTTCTTC. This codes for CASSLGMVANNEQFF.

This chain links TRBV30 with TRBJ2-5; TRBD2 matches at 8 bases. V lost 2 bases, J lost 11 bases, and 16 bases stayed unmatched. The CDR3 spans 15 residues. The V gene's germline CDR1 is GTSNPN and CDR2 SVGIG (reference sequence). The CDR3 sequence is CAWSPRPGTRGEQYF. CDR3 bases: TGTGCCTGGAGTCCCCGACCGGGGACGCGGGGGGAGCAGTACTTC.

The chain employs TRBV2 and TRBJ2-3, with 12 bases that match TRBD1. The length of the CDR3 is 16 residues. Trimming took 7 bases from V and 4 from J; bases not matched to a gene: 9. Germline V gene lookup returns CDR1 SNHLY and CDR2 FYNNEI. For the CDR3, the DNA is TGTGCCAGCAACTATGTTGGGACAGGGGGCTCAGATACGCAGTATTTT. It codes for CASNYVGTGGSDTQYF.

V gene TRBV5-5 combines with J gene TRBJ1-3; 7 nucleotides match TRBD1. V shed 1 base, J shed 4 bases, and the junction held 8 bases outside the gene matches. The germline CDR1 and CDR2 sequences are SGHKS and YYEKEE (reference sequence). CDR3 length: 16 amino acids. CDR3: CASSLPRTGSGNTIYF. CDR3 DNA: TGTGCCAGCAGCTTGCCTAGGACAGGTAGCGGAAACACCATATATTTT.

This chain links TRBV6-5 with TRBJ1-1, with 7 positions matching TRBD1. J lost 5 bases, V lost 8 bases, and 8 bases had no gene match. Germline V gene sequence: CDR1 MNHEY, CDR2 SVGAGI. This CDR3 contains 13 residues. The CDR3: CASGRQGRTEAFF. The CDR3 DNA reads TGTGCCAGCGGGCGACAGGGTCGGACTGAAGCTTTCTTT.